These 19 T cell receptor beta chains originate from one sample sequenced in a study of identical twins. TCRdb processed the 5' RACE reads anew with MiXCR; each CDR3 protein has one entry. The sample yields 200,000 to 300,000 distinct CDR3 sequences, around 7.6% seen once. The same sample was also used in a study of yellow fever vaccine responses in identical twins.

The material sequenced was CD8+ T cells sorted from blood. These receptors all come from a woman in her late teens or twenties in good health.

This clonotype was picked up a small number of times. V is TRBV7-9 and J is TRBJ1-2; 7 bases are shared with TRBD1. From germline, CDR1 is SEHNR and CDR2 FQNEAQ (reference sequence). The CDR3 is 16 residues long. Trimming at V came to 7 bases and at J to 0 bases, leaving 11 bases not matched to a gene. This CDR3 is CASTYIGQATNYGYTF. CDR3 sequence (DNA): TGTGCCAGCACCTACATCGGACAGGCCACTAACTATGGCTACACCTTC.

This clonotype was observed a handful of times. J is TRBJ2-1 and V is TRBV7-6, with 9 bases that match TRBD1. Germline V gene data show CDR1 as SGHVS and CDR2 as FNYEAQ. The CDR3 runs 15 residues. The J segment lost 6 bases and the V segment lost 4 bases, leaving 7 bases of the junction unmatched. The CDR3 DNA follows: TGTGCCAGCAGCTCCCGACAGGGGGTGGGCAATGAGCAGTTCTTC. Encoded protein: CASSSRQGVGNEQFF.

This clonotype has just a few counts. The rearrangement joins TRBV5-1 to TRBJ2-2; 8 bases map to TRBD1. CDR1 and CDR2 from the germline V gene are SGHRS and YFSETQ. Trimming removed 4 bases from V and 3 bases from J; junction bases left unmatched: 8. CDR3 length: 16 amino acids. The CDR3 reads CASSQDRDGDTGELFF. CDR3 nucleotide sequence: TGCGCCAGCAGCCAGGACAGGGATGGAGACACCGGGGAGCTGTTTTTT.

The rearrangement links TRBV24-1 to TRBJ2-2, with 10 positions matching TRBD2. Germline V gene data show CDR1 as KGHDR and CDR2 as SFDVKD. After removal of 4 bases from V and 7 bases from J, the junction contained 11 bases not matched to a gene. The CDR3 covers 17 residues. The CDR3 sequence is CATSDLTSGPEVGELFF. CDR3 DNA sequence: TGTGCCACCAGTGACCTGACTAGCGGGCCGGAGGTCGGGGAGCTGTTTTTT.

This clonotype was observed many times. The rearrangement joins TRBV12-3 or TRBV12-4 to TRBJ1-1; no reliable D call. The CDR3 extends over 11 amino acids. The ends were cut back, 5 bases at V and 9 bases at J, with 10 bases in the middle. CDR3 sequence: CASSPGLKAFF. The CDR3 DNA sequence: TGTGCCAGCAGTCCCGGCCTAAAAGCTTTCTTT.

This clonotype has at least ten counts. The gene calls are TRBV25-1 and TRBJ1-1; no reliable D call. V was cut by 6 bases and J by 4 bases, with 9 bases left in between. This CDR3 spans 12 amino acids. Germline values: CDR1 MGHDK, CDR2 SYGVNS. DNA of the CDR3: TGTGCCAGCAGCTACAGTCCCACTGAAGCTTTCTTT. Amino acids: CASSYSPTEAFF. The full variable domain, rest sourced from reference TRBV25-1 and TRBJ1-1, is EADIYQTPRYLVIGTGKKITLECSQTMGHDKMYWYQQDPGMELHLIHYSYGVNSTEKGDLSSESTVSRIRTEHFPLTLESARPSHTSQYLCASSYSPTEAFFGQGTRLTVV.

This clonotype has ten or more counts. The rearrangement joins TRBV7-6 to TRBJ2-5, with D perhaps TRBD1 (5 bases). Germline CDR1 and CDR2: SGHVS and FNYEAQ. This CDR3 has 15 residues. The V end was cut by 0 bases, the J end by 0 bases, with 8 bases between. The CDR3 DNA sequence: TGTGCCAGCAGCTTAGCGCAGGGTTACCAAGAGACCCAGTACTTC. Protein product: CASSLAQGYQETQYF.

This clonotype occurred many times. The chain has TRBV29-1 and TRBJ2-1, with unresolved D. Between the trimmed V and J ends, which lost 0 bases and 1 base, there was a span of 7 bases. The CDR3 sequence is 14 residues long. The germline V gene encodes CDR1 SQVTM and CDR2 ANQGSEA. The CDR3 spells CSVEDIPSYNEQFF. CDR3 nucleotides: TGCAGCGTTGAAGACATCCCATCCTACAATGAGCAGTTCTTC.

A few counts support this clonotype. This chain uses TRBV6-5 with TRBJ2-5; D possibly corresponds to TRBD1 (6 bases). CDR3 length: 15 amino acids. Trimming pared 0 bases from V and 1 base from J, leaving 9 bases between. Per the germline V gene, CDR1 is MNHEY and CDR2 is SVGAGI. CDR3 coding DNA: TGTGCCAGCAGTTACTCGACAGGCCTCCAAGAGACCCAGTACTTC. It translates to CASSYSTGLQETQYF.

The table lists this clonotype with a few counts. V usage is TRBV6-1 and J usage is TRBJ2-5; D might be TRBD1 (6 bases). The CDR3 has 12 amino acids. Trimming took 6 bases from V and 9 from J, leaving 14 bases between them. Germline V gene sequence: CDR1 MNHNS, CDR2 SASEGT. The chain's CDR3 is CASREDSPAQYF. The CDR3 nucleotides are TGTGCCAGCAGGGAGGACAGTCCGGCCCAGTACTTC.

This clonotype has more than one count but fewer than ten. The chain uses TRBV2 and TRBJ2-2, with D possibly matching TRBD2 (5 bases). The V gene lost 10 bases and the J gene lost 0 bases, with 9 bases spanning the gap. CDR1 is SNHLY and CDR2 is FYNNEI in the germline V gene. The CDR3 is made up of 13 amino acids. The CDR3 here is CATLGANTGELFF. In nucleotides, the CDR3 is TGTGCCACCCTCGGGGCGAACACCGGGGAGCTGTTTTTT.

At least ten counts were recorded for this clonotype. The genes are TRBV3-1 and TRBJ2-2, with TRBD1 identical over 8 bases. The CDR3 is 18 residues long. V shed 1 base and J 4 bases; nucleotides not matched to a gene: 11. Germline lookup yields CDR1 LGHDT and CDR2 YNNKEL (reference sequence). The CDR3 is CASSQASDRGFGTGELFF. Written as DNA, the CDR3 is TGTGCCAGCAGCCAAGCATCCGACAGGGGTTTTGGCACCGGGGAGCTGTTTTTT.

V and J are TRBV4-1 and TRBJ2-1, with 12 bases fitting TRBD2. V was clipped by 0 bases and J by 8 bases; unmatched bases: 5. Germline assignment: CDR1 MGHRA and CDR2 YSYEKL. This CDR3 spans 16 amino acids. In nucleotides, the CDR3 is TGCGCCAGCAGCCAAGAAAGGACTAGCGGGACAGATGAGCAGTTCTTC. As protein: CASSQERTSGTDEQFF.

This clonotype was counted only a few times. The chain is built from TRBV15 and TRBJ2-5, with D unclear. The V gene's germline CDR1 is LNHNV and CDR2 YYDKDF (reference sequence). The V gene lost 3 bases and the J gene lost 5 bases, with 13 bases spanning the gap. The CDR3 runs 14 residues. The CDR3 nucleotides are TGTGCCACCAGCAGTAGCCGGTCGACTGAGACCCAGTACTTC. This encodes CATSSSRSTETQYF.

The chain is built from TRBV4-1 and TRBJ2-7, with TRBD2 as a possible D gene (7 bases). The V and J ends lost 1 base and 3 bases respectively, with 13 bases between them. The CDR3 is made up of 15 amino acids. Germline-derived CDR1 and CDR2 are MGHRA and YSYEKL. The CDR3 nucleotides are TGCGCCAGCAGCCAAGCGGGGGGCCCAAACTACGAGCAGTACGTC. This translates into CASSQAGGPNYEQYV.

V is TRBV9 and J is TRBJ1-2, with D possibly being TRBD1 (6 bases). Trimming shortened V by 0 bases and J by 3 bases, and 12 bases separated the two germline ends. The V gene's germline CDR1 is SGDLS and CDR2 YYNGEE. There are 15 residues in the CDR3. CDR3 loop: CASSVESGAHYGYTF. Here the CDR3 DNA reads TGTGCCAGCAGCGTAGAGTCGGGGGCCCACTATGGCTACACCTTC.

This clonotype has a count of ten or more. The chain links TRBV20-1 to TRBJ2-5; TRBD1 matches 8 bases. Germline lookup yields CDR1 DFQATT and CDR2 SNEGSKA (reference sequence). The CDR3 runs 16 residues. V shed 3 bases and J 3 bases; nucleotides not matched to a gene: 12. As DNA, the CDR3 is TGCAGTGCTAGGGATCTGGCAGGGGGCGAGGAAGAGACCCAGTACTTC. As protein: CSARDLAGGEEETQYF.

This clonotype has a count of ten or more. This chain joins TRBV7-9 and TRBJ2-7, with no clear D. With 4 bases removed from V and 4 bases from J, the gap between germline ends came to 20 bases. The CDR3 runs to 16 residues. Per the germline V gene, CDR1 is SEHNR and CDR2 is FQNEAQ (reference sequence). The CDR3 DNA is TGTGCCAGCAGCTCCTGGACGGACGCCACCCAATACGAGCAGTACTTC. Translated, it gives CASSSWTDATQYEQYF. Combining the CDR3 with reference TRBV7-9 and TRBJ2-7 gives the whole variable domain DTGVSQNPRHKITKRGQNVTFRCDPISEHNRLYWYRQTLGQGPEFLTYFQNEAQLEKSRLLSDRFSAERPKGSFSTLEIQRTEQGDSAMYLCASSSWTDATQYEQYFGPGTRLTVT.

This clonotype was seen repeatedly, ten times or more. V usage is TRBV12-3 or TRBV12-4 and J usage is TRBJ2-1, with 7 bases identical to TRBD2. CDR3 length: 15 amino acids. The V gene end was trimmed by 6 bases and the J gene end by 3 bases; junction bases not matched to a gene: 8. CDR3 nucleotides: TGTGCCAGCAGGGAAACGGGGGGTGGCTACAATGAGCAGTTCTTC. It specifies CASRETGGGYNEQFF.